The rows below give T cell receptor beta chains drawn from one sample of a study of blood T cell repertoires in COVID-19. Clones were read by immunoSEQ multiplex PCR, and TCRdb kept only the in-frame ones, dropping some. The table has around 130,000 clones, about nine tenths seen once. The specimen was peripheral blood. These receptors were obtained from a man aged 35-49 years with acute or convalescent COVID-19. Both conserved end residues are part of each CDR3. D genes are given only for firm matches. Expanded clones are given a class, and other clones once, few, many or no size at all.

D gene	clone size	V gene	J gene	CDR3 length	CDR3 protein	CDR3 DNA
NA	NA	TRBV30	TRBJ1-2	13	CAWSVLPGNGYTF	TGTGCCTGGAGTGTACTCCCGGGGAATGGCTACACCTTC
NA	NA	TRBV7-2	TRBJ2-7	13	CASSLGHEYEQYF	TGTGCCAGCAGTTTGGGGCACGAGTACGAGCAGTACTTC
NA	NA	TRBV9	TRBJ2-2	15	CASSVDPGNTGELFF	TGTGCCAGCAGCGTAGATCCAGGGAACACCGGGGAGCTGTTTTTT
NA	NA	TRBV5-6	TRBJ1-2	13	CASSTDSFGGYTF	TGTGCCAGCAGTACGGACAGTTTCGGTGGCTACACCTTC
NA	NA	TRBV7-9	TRBJ1-5	15	CASSSVDWSNQPQHF	TGTGCCAGCAGCTCAGTGGACTGGAGCAATCAGCCCCAGCATTTT
TRBD1	NA	TRBV11-3	TRBJ2-1	14	CASSVGQSEDEQFF	TGTGCCAGCAGCGTGGGACAGTCCGAGGATGAGCAGTTCTTC
NA	NA	TRBV30	TRBJ2-1	13	CAWSPLYYNEQFF	TGTGCCTGGAGTCCTTTATATTACAATGAGCAGTTCTTC
TRBD1	NA	TRBV5-1	TRBJ1-6	15	CASSQDRGGNSPLHF	TGCGCCAGCAGCCAAGACAGGGGTGGGAATTCACCCCTCCACTTT
NA	NA	TRBV21-1	TRBJ2-2	17	CASSKFGAAGYTGELFF	TGTGCCAGCAGCAAATTCGGGGCAGCGGGGTACACCGGGGAGCTGTTTTTT
NA	NA	TRBV24-1	TRBJ2-7	15	CATSDFSYGTYEQYF	TGTGCCACCAGTGATTTCTCCTACGGTACCTACGAGCAGTACTTC
TRBD1	NA	TRBV3-1/TRBV3-2	TRBJ2-5	15	CASSQMTGGGGTQYF	TGTGCCAGCAGCCAGATGACAGGGGGCGGCGGGACCCAGTACTTC
NA	NA	TRBV10-3	TRBJ1-2	13	CAISDTGSSGYTF	TGTGCCATCAGTGACACAGGGAGTAGCGGCTACACCTTC
NA	NA	TRBV5-1	TRBJ2-7	14	CASSLSGGTDEQYF	TGCGCCAGCAGCTTGTCTGGCGGGACCGACGAGCAGTACTTC
TRBD2	NA	TRBV5-1	TRBJ2-2	15	CASSFGTNDAGELFF	TGCGCCAGCAGCTTCGGGACTAACGACGCCGGGGAGCTGTTTTTT
TRBD1	NA	TRBV14	TRBJ1-1	16	CASSQRTGTMNTEAFF	TGTGCCAGCAGCCAACGGACAGGGACTATGAACACTGAAGCTTTCTTT
TRBD1	once	TRBV9	TRBJ2-7	14	CASSVGQGAYEQYF	TGTGCCAGCAGCGTTGGACAGGGGGCATACGAGCAGTACTTC
TRBD1	few	TRBV19	TRBJ1-2	11	CASKQGLGYTF	TGTGCCAGTAAACAGGGGCTTGGCTACACCTTC
TRBD1	NA	TRBV6-5	TRBJ1-5	15	CASSPGQGLNQPQHF	TGTGCCAGCAGCCCAGGACAGGGTTTGAATCAGCCCCAGCATTTT
NA	NA	TRBV4-1	TRBJ1-2	15	CASSRSGTSNYGYTF	TGCGCCAGCAGCCGCTCGGGAACAAGTAACTATGGCTACACCTTC
NA	NA	TRBV11-2	TRBJ1-5	15	CASSLGWYINQPQHF	TGTGCCAGCAGCTTAGGTTGGTACATTAATCAGCCCCAGCATTTT
NA	NA	TRBV6-2/TRBV6-3	TRBJ1-3	17	CASSSRTAGSTGNTIYF	TGTGCCAGCAGTTCCCGGACAGCAGGGTCAACTGGAAACACCATATATTTT
NA	once	TRBV19	TRBJ1-5	13	CATRDMSNQPQHF	TGTGCCACCCGGGACATGAGCAATCAGCCCCAGCATTTT
NA	NA	TRBV7-2	TRBJ1-1	12	CASTLGWTEAFF	TGTGCCAGCACCCTAGGTTGGACTGAAGCTTTCTTT
TRBD1	NA	TRBV6-5	TRBJ1-2	14	CASRTGGFGYGYTF	TGTGCCAGCAGGACAGGGGGCTTCGGCTATGGCTACACCTTC
NA	NA	TRBV10-3	TRBJ1-5	15	CAISGDFDSNQPQHF	TGTGCCATCAGTGGGGACTTTGATAGCAATCAGCCCCAGCATTTT
NA	NA	TRBV6-2/TRBV6-3	TRBJ1-1	15	CASSYSRGLWVEAFF	TGTGCCAGCAGTTACTCTCGCGGGCTCTGGGTTGAAGCTTTCTTT
NA	NA	TRBV27	TRBJ1-1	14	CASSSWGAYTEAFF	TGTGCCAGCAGTAGTTGGGGAGCCTACACTGAAGCTTTCTTT
NA	NA	TRBV5-6	TRBJ1-1	17	CASSWRGMAPKSTEAFF	TGTGCCAGCAGCTGGCGGGGCATGGCCCCTAAAAGCACTGAAGCTTTCTTT
NA	NA	TRBV5-4	TRBJ2-5	14	CASNQAGGQETQYF	TGTGCCAGCAACCAGGCCGGGGGGCAGGAGACCCAGTACTTC
NA	NA	TRBV21-1	TRBJ1-1	12	CASPRGFSEAFF	TGTGCCAGCCCTCGGGGTTTCTCTGAAGCTTTCTTT
NA	once	TRBV6-6	TRBJ2-1	15	CASSYGDRLNNEQFF	TGTGCCAGCAGTTACGGTGACAGGCTAAACAATGAGCAGTTCTTC
TRBD1	NA	TRBV19	TRBJ1-6	17	CASSPRTGQAYNSPLHF	TGTGCCAGTAGTCCGCGGACCGGACAGGCGTATAATTCACCCCTCCACTTT
NA	NA	TRBV10-3	TRBJ1-5	14	CAISYDRAGQPQHF	TGTGCCATCAGTTACGACCGCGCAGGCCAGCCCCAGCATTTT
NA	NA	TRBV19	TRBJ1-5	13	CASSIQGSQPQHF	TGTGCCAGTAGTATACAGGGATCTCAGCCCCAGCATTTT
NA	NA	TRBV11-2	TRBJ2-7	15	CASSLDRESPYEQYF	TGTGCCAGCAGCTTAGATCGGGAGAGCCCCTACGAGCAGTACTTC
TRBD2	NA	TRBV9	TRBJ2-3	16	CASSVALAGGTDTQYF	TGTGCCAGCAGCGTAGCATTGGCGGGGGGCACAGATACGCAGTATTTT
NA	NA	TRBV6-6	TRBJ1-4	15	CASSYVTLGNEKLFF	TGTGCCAGCAGTTACGTGACTTTGGGTAATGAAAAACTGTTTTTT
TRBD1	few	TRBV5-1	TRBJ1-6	14	CASSSTGGPSPLHF	TGCGCCAGCAGCTCCACAGGGGGACCTTCACCCCTCCACTTT
NA	NA	TRBV7-2	TRBJ1-5	13	CASSLPLNQPQHF	TGTGCCAGCAGCTTACCCTTGAATCAGCCCCAGCATTTT
TRBD2	once	TRBV7-3	TRBJ2-2	16	CASSLTLAGGTGELFF	TGTGCCAGCAGCTTAACTCTAGCGGGGGGAACCGGGGAGCTGTTTTTT
NA	NA	TRBV4-1	TRBJ2-7	19	CASSQDFVRVDKSSYEQYF	TGCGCCAGCAGCCAAGATTTCGTACGGGTGGACAAGAGCTCCTACGAGCAGTACTTC
NA	NA	TRBV19	TRBJ2-6	15	CASTTASSGANVLTF	TGTGCCAGTACGACAGCCAGCTCTGGGGCCAACGTCCTGACTTTC
NA	NA	TRBV19	TRBJ1-6	15	CASSTSGTLGSALHF	TGTGCCAGTAGTACCTCCGGGACACTAGGTTCGGCCCTCCACTTT
NA	NA	TRBV5-6	TRBJ1-3	14	CASLALSSGNTIYF	TGTGCCAGCCTAGCGCTGAGCTCTGGAAACACCATATATTTT
NA	few	TRBV9	TRBJ1-1	13	CASSVSGNTEAFF	TGTGCCAGCAGCGTTTCAGGGAACACTGAAGCTTTCTTT
NA	NA	TRBV3-1/TRBV3-2	TRBJ1-1	14	CASSQDLLRQGAFF	TGTGCCAGCAGCCAAGATCTTCTTAGGCAGGGAGCTTTCTTT
NA	NA	TRBV2	TRBJ1-3	16	CASSEEEGGWGNTIYF	TGTGCCAGCAGTGAAGAGGAGGGAGGATGGGGAAACACCATATATTTT
TRBD1	NA	TRBV5-1	TRBJ1-6	16	CASSTRTGGSYSPLHF	TGCGCCAGCAGCACTAGGACAGGGGGAAGTTATTCACCCCTCCACTTT
TRBD2	NA	TRBV3-1/TRBV3-2	TRBJ2-1	16	CASRKRGTSGLNEQFF	TGTGCCAGCAGAAAGAGGGGGACTAGCGGGCTTAATGAGCAGTTCTTC
NA	once	TRBV10-3	TRBJ1-2	14	CAISEVESNYGYTF	TGTGCCATCAGTGAGGTGGAGAGTAACTATGGCTACACCTTC
NA	NA	TRBV7-9	TRBJ1-4	15	CASSLAGELNEKLFF	TGTGCCAGCAGCTTAGCGGGCGAACTTAATGAAAAACTGTTTTTT
TRBD2	NA	TRBV11-2	TRBJ2-7	16	CASSLDSGASPYEQYF	TGTGCCAGCAGCTTAGATAGCGGGGCTTCACCCTACGAGCAGTACTTC
TRBD2	NA	TRBV24-1	TRBJ2-5	15	CATSDHLAVQETQYF	TGTGCCACCAGTGATCACCTAGCGGTTCAAGAGACCCAGTACTTC
NA	NA	TRBV7-2	TRBJ1-1	14	CASRPWTERTEAFF	TGTGCCAGCAGACCCTGGACAGAGCGCACTGAAGCTTTCTTT